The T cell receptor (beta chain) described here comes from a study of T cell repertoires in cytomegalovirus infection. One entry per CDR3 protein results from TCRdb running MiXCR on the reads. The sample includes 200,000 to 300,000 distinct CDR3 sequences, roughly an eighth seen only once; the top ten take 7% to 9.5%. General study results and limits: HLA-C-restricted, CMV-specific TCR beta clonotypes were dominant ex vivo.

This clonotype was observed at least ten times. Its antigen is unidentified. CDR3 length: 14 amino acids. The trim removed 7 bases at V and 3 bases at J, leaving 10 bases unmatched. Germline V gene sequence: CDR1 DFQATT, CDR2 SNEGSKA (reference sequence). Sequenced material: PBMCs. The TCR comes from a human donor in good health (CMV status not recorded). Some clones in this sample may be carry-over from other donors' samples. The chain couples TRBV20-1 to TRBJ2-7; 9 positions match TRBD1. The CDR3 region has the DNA TGCAGTGTCCCCAGTCGGGGACAGGGCTACGAGCAGTACTTC. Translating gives CSVPSRGQGYEQYF.